The 24 T cell receptor beta chains in this list originate from one sample, sequenced in a study of blood T cell repertoires in COVID-19. TCRdb keeps only in-frame clones here, not all; method: immunoSEQ multiplex PCR. Among 14,000 to 15,000 clones listed, approximately 86% were seen once. Sequencing input: peripheral blood. These TCRs come from a human donor in a cohort sampled during active COVID-19.

The rearrangement uses TRBV7-3 and TRBJ2-1; possibly TRBD2 for D (5 bases). Between the trimmed V and J ends, which lost 5 bases and 10 bases, there was a span of 12 bases. The CDR3 length is 12 residues. CDR1 SGHTA and CDR2 FQGTGA come from the germline V gene. CDR3 region: CASSPPTGEQFF. CDR3 DNA sequence: TGTGCCAGCAGCCCCCCGACGGGGGAGCAGTTCTTC.

V and J are TRBV7-2 and TRBJ2-2; D possibly corresponds to TRBD1 (5 bases). In germline, CDR1 is SGHTA, CDR2 FQGNSA. CDR3 length: 15 amino acids. The V gene lost 2 bases and the J gene lost 5 bases, with 12 bases spanning the gap. CDR3 bases: TGTGCCAGCAGCTTACAATGGGGCGCGACCGGGGAGCTGTTTTTT. It encodes CASSLQWGATGELFF.

The CDR3 DNA reads TGTGCCAGCAGCTTAAAGGTTGGCGAGGCCGGGGAGCTGTTTTTT. It codes for CASSLKVGEAGELFF. This chain uses TRBV7-9 with TRBJ2-2; no firm D call. The V end lost 2 bases, the J end lost 6 bases, and 13 bases lay between the germline ends. CDR3 size: 15 residues. From germline, CDR1 is SEHNR and CDR2 FQNEAQ (reference sequence).

This chain uses TRBV18 with TRBJ1-6; the D gene is possibly TRBD1 (6 bases). Trimming shortened V by 3 bases and J by 7 bases, and 19 bases separated the two germline ends. Germline CDR1 and CDR2: KGHSH and LQKENI. The CDR3 runs to 17 residues. CDR3 coding DNA: TGTGCCAGCTCACCTACGTCGTGGGGAACAGGGAATTCACCCCTCCACTTT. The encoded protein is CASSPTSWGTGNSPLHF.

The rearrangement links TRBV28 to TRBJ1-1; tentative D call: TRBD1 (6 bases). Germline lookup yields CDR1 MDHEN and CDR2 SYDVKM. With 3 bases removed from V and 0 bases from J, the gap between germline ends came to 17 bases. The CDR3 length is 17 residues. This chain's CDR3 is CASSFVQGRNVNTEAFF. CDR3 nucleotide sequence: TGTGCCAGCAGTTTCGTCCAGGGGCGAAACGTGAACACTGAAGCTTTCTTT.

The CDR3, as DNA: TGTGCCAGCAGTGACGACAGGGGGTCCGCCAATGAGCAGTTCTTC. Translating it yields CASSDDRGSANEQFF. This chain connects TRBV2 to TRBJ2-1; TRBD1 agrees at 9 bases. The CDR3 runs 15 residues. With 3 bases clipped from V and 6 bases from J, the junction kept 6 bases outside the gene matches. The germline V gene encodes CDR1 SNHLY and CDR2 FYNNEI.

V gene TRBV10-3 combines with J gene TRBJ2-1, with TRBD1 as a possible D gene (6 bases). CDR1 and CDR2 (germline): ENHRY, SYGVKD. V lost 6 bases and J 4 bases, leaving 16 bases between the germline ends. The CDR3 spans 15 residues. The chain's CDR3 is CAIRQGLQAYNEQFF. Written as DNA, the CDR3 is TGTGCCATCAGGCAGGGGCTCCAGGCTTACAATGAGCAGTTCTTC.

This chain uses TRBV7-6 with TRBJ1-1; D is perhaps TRBD1 (5 bases). V gave up 1 base and J gave up 3 bases, with 15 bases separating them. CDR3 size: 16 residues. Germline CDR1 reads SGHVS; CDR2 reads FNYEAQ. DNA for the CDR3: TGTGCCAGCAGCTTAGAGGGGTCTTATGGGGACACTGAAGCTTTCTTT. It codes for CASSLEGSYGDTEAFF.

V gene TRBV18 combines with J gene TRBJ1-4; TRBD1 might be the D (5 bases). The CDR3 is 12 residues long. CDR1 and CDR2 from the germline V gene are KGHSH and LQKENI. Trimming removed 2 bases at V and 8 bases at J, with 6 bases between. In DNA form, the CDR3 reads TGTGCCAGCTCACCAGGGGGGGAAAAACTGTTTTTT. Amino acids: CASSPGGEKLFF.

The count of this clone is one. The rearrangement links TRBV9 to TRBJ2-3, with a tentative D call TRBD2 (5 bases). Germline CDR1 reads SGDLS; CDR2 reads YYNGEE. Trimming stripped 4 bases from V and 2 bases from J, with 11 bases between. The CDR3 is 14 amino acids. The CDR3 DNA is TGTGCCAGCAGCCAAACGGGGTACACAGATACGCAGTATTTT. Protein: CASSQTGYTDTQYF.

The chain employs TRBV11-2 and TRBJ2-7; possible D gene TRBD1, 6 bases. Germline values: CDR1 SGHAT, CDR2 FQNNGV. The CDR3 totals 14 residues. Deletions cut 5 bases from V and 0 bases from J, with 11 bases between. This CDR3 is CASSAIRGSYEQYF. The CDR3 coding sequence is TGTGCCAGCAGCGCGATCAGGGGCTCCTACGAGCAGTACTTC.

The V and J genes are TRBV5-1 and TRBJ2-3; 9 bases are a match to TRBD2. The CDR3 loop spans 16 amino acids. V shed 0 bases, J shed 5 bases, and the junction held 7 bases outside the gene matches. Germline V gene lookup returns CDR1 SGHRS and CDR2 YFSETQ. The CDR3 reads CASSLVVAGAGDTQYF. CDR3 in DNA: TGCGCCAGCAGCTTGGTAGTAGCGGGGGCCGGAGATACGCAGTATTTT.

V gene TRBV6-6 combines with J gene TRBJ1-2; no reliable D call. Trimming cost V 8 bases and J 8 bases, with 15 bases left between them. Germline values: CDR1 MNHNY, CDR2 SVGAGI (reference sequence). The CDR3 consists of 12 residues. CDR3 protein: CASGTFRGGYTF. In nucleotides, the CDR3 is TGTGCCAGCGGAACCTTTCGGGGAGGCTACACCTTC.

This clone was seen a handful of times. J is TRBJ1-1 and V is TRBV2, with D tentatively TRBD1 (6 bases). The V end lost 8 bases, the J end lost 9 bases, and 10 bases lay between the germline ends. This CDR3 is 10 amino acids long. The germline V gene has CDR1 SNHLY and CDR2 FYNNEI. The CDR3 coding sequence is TGTGCCAGCGGCGGGGGGCAAGCTTTCTTT. Translating it yields CASGGGQAFF.

This clone was observed once. This chain links TRBV7-9 with TRBJ2-7, with TRBD1 matching 7 bases. V lost 5 bases and J lost 5; bases outside the gene matches: 6. CDR3 length: 13 residues. CDR1 SEHNR and CDR2 FQNEAQ come from the germline V gene (reference sequence). CDR3 sequence: CASSAYRGNEQYF. CDR3 DNA: TGTGCCAGCAGCGCTTACAGGGGCAACGAGCAGTACTTC.

The rearrangement uses TRBV6-2 or TRBV6-3 and TRBJ1-4, with D hard to call. CDR3 length equals 14 residues. Looked up from germline, CDR1 is MNHEY and CDR2 is SVGEGT. V was pared by 0 bases and J by 8 bases, with 10 bases between. The CDR3 sequence: CASSYSAAEEKLFF. Written as DNA, the CDR3 is TGTGCCAGCAGTTACTCGGCGGCGGAGGAAAAACTGTTTTTT.

This clone is large within its sample. J is TRBJ1-2 and V is TRBV14, with TRBD1 matching over 7 bases. Trimming at V came to 3 bases and at J to 13 bases, leaving 8 bases not matched to a gene. CDR3 length equals 12 residues. In germline, CDR1 is SGHDN, CDR2 FVKESK. The CDR3 DNA follows: TGTGCCAGCAGCCACGACAGGGCTCAGCGCACCTTC. Translation gives CASSHDRAQRTF.

V is TRBV6-4 and J is TRBJ1-1, with D unclear. The CDR3 has 14 amino acids. Germline V gene data show CDR1 as MRHNA and CDR2 as SNTAGT. The V gene lost 4 bases and the J gene lost 5 bases, with 14 bases spanning the gap. This chain's CDR3 is CASSGPHSRTEAFF. In DNA, the CDR3 is TGTGCCAGCAGTGGGCCCCACAGCAGGACTGAAGCTTTCTTT.

The genes are TRBV19 and TRBJ1-2; D is ambiguous. The germline V and J ends were trimmed by 3 bases and 3 bases, with 11 bases remaining between them. Germline V gene data show CDR1 as LNHDA and CDR2 as SQIVND (reference sequence). This CDR3 contains 14 residues. The CDR3 DNA sequence: TGTGCCAGTAGTATTTCCGGGAACGACTATGGCTACACCTTC. Amino acid sequence: CASSISGNDYGYTF.

V gene TRBV7-3 combines with J gene TRBJ2-1; no reliable D call. The V gene's germline CDR1 is SGHTA and CDR2 FQGTGA. CDR3 length equals 15 residues. V gave up 0 bases and J gave up 6 bases, with 12 bases separating them. CDR3 DNA sequence: TGTGCCAGCAGCTTAACAATCGGCGGCCTCAATGAGCAGTTCTTC. Translation gives CASSLTIGGLNEQFF.

The V call is TRBV4-1, the J call TRBJ1-3; D remains unclear. The germline V gene encodes CDR1 MGHRA and CDR2 YSYEKL. CDR3 length: 17 amino acids. V lost 2 bases and J 4 bases, leaving 18 bases between the germline ends. The CDR3: CASSQYTAWERGNTIYF. The CDR3, as DNA: TGCGCCAGCAGCCAATACACGGCCTGGGAGCGCGGAAACACCATATATTTT.

V gene TRBV4-3 combines with J gene TRBJ1-2; TRBD1 might be the D (5 bases). Germline V gene data show CDR1 as LGHNA and CDR2 as YSLEER. Trimming stripped 4 bases from V and 1 base from J, with 13 bases between. The CDR3 is made up of 15 amino acids. The CDR3 DNA follows: TGCGCCAGCAGCCTCAGCGGGGGTGATAACTATGGCTACACCTTC. It codes for CASSLSGGDNYGYTF.

The chain joins TRBV21-1 to TRBJ1-2; the table's D call of TRBD1 was not tested on the DNA. TRBV21-1 represents a pseudogene. The CDR3 sequence is 15 residues long. The CDR3 region has the DNA TGTGCCAGCAGCAAAGGTTGCAACAGGGCAAGGTCTTCTACCTTC. It is translated as CASSKGCNRARSSTF.

The V call is TRBV2, the J call TRBJ1-1; D gene ambiguous. CDR3 length: 13 residues. V was pared by 4 bases and J by 2 bases, with 8 bases between. Per the germline V gene, CDR1 is SNHLY and CDR2 is FYNNEI. CDR3: CASSGLSNTEAFF. The CDR3 nucleotides are TGTGCCAGCAGTGGACTGAGTAACACTGAAGCTTTCTTT.